Below are 15 T cell receptor beta chains sequenced from a single sample in a study of Tregs in tolerant kidney transplant recipients. Profiled with immunoSEQ multiplex PCR; TCRdb holds only in-frame clones, not every one. This sample contains under 40,000 clones. Sequencing was performed on CD8+ T cells from blood, taken before the transplant. The receptors shown here come from a human donor who received a combined kidney and bone marrow transplant.

As regards this clone: The sequence runs out 3 residues before the end of the CDR3; the remainder is reconstructed from the germline J gene. This rearrangement joins TRBV29-1 to TRBJ2-7, with TRBD1 matching over 7 bases. Germline-derived CDR1 and CDR2 are SQVTM and ANQGSEA. The CDR3 is 13 amino acids. The J segment lost 1 base and the V segment lost 3 bases, leaving 3 bases of the junction unmatched. Here the CDR3 reads CSVDTGESYEQYF. The covered CDR3 bases are TGCAGCGTTGACACAGGGGAATCCTACGAG.

Details on this clone: The read halts 3 residues ahead of the CDR3 end, with the missing end drawn from the germline J gene. V is TRBV7-3 and J is TRBJ2-1; possible D gene TRBD2, 6 bases. Trimming removed 6 bases at V and 9 bases at J, with 15 bases between. The CDR3 runs to 13 residues. Looked up from germline, CDR1 is SGHTA and CDR2 is FQGTGA. CDR3 protein: CASRGVPGGEQFF. The CDR3 DNA, read in part, is TGTGCCAGCAGAGGTGTTCCCGGGGGTGAG.

Note on this clone: The read is 3 residues too short to cover the CDR3 end, so that end is filled in from the germline J gene. This sequence joins TRBV30 and TRBJ2-7; 8 bases agree with TRBD2. The ends lost 1 base at V and 0 bases at J; junction bases unmatched: 2. Germline CDR1 reads GTSNPN; CDR2 reads SVGIG (reference sequence). CDR3 length equals 14 residues. Incomplete CDR3 DNA: TGTGCCTGGAGTGGACTAGCGAGCTCCTACGAG. This translates into CAWSGLASSYE. The entire CDR3 reads CAWSGLASSYEQYF.

As to this clone: The read gets to within 3 residues of the CDR3 end, and the germline J gene fills in the rest. This chain joins TRBV19 and TRBJ1-2; D possibly corresponds to TRBD1 (5 bases). CDR1 is LNHDA, CDR2 SQIVND, per germline (reference sequence). V was pared by 7 bases and J by 4 bases, with 16 bases between. This CDR3 region has 14 residues. Incomplete CDR3 DNA: TGTGCCAGTATCGGAGGGGCTACACTCTATGGC. Residues: CASIGGATLYG. In full, the CDR3 reads CASIGGATLYGYTF.

Turning to this clone: Read sequence stops 3 residues before the CDR3 end, and the germline J gene provides the missing end. V usage is TRBV14 and J usage is TRBJ2-2; D gene uncertain. V was pared by 1 base and J by 3 bases, with 9 bases between. The germline V gene has CDR1 SGHDN and CDR2 FVKESK. The CDR3 has 15 amino acids. The CDR3 region is CASSQGPLYTGELFF. CDR3 DNA (partial): TGTGCCAGCAGCCAAGGCCCTCTATACACCGGGGAG.

As for this clone: The observed sequence ends 3 residues before the CDR3 terminus, with the missing tail filled in from the germline J gene. The chain combines TRBV5-4 with TRBJ2-7; D is ambiguous. Germline V lookup: CDR1 SGHNT, CDR2 YYREEE (reference sequence). The CDR3 covers 14 residues. V lost 0 bases and J 0 bases, leaving 7 bases between the germline ends. The part of the CDR3 DNA that was read is TGTGCCAGCAGCTTGGACTCAACCTCCTACGAG. Its translation: CASSLDSTSYE. The CDR3 in its entirety is CASSLDSTSYEQYF.

CDR3 region: CASSLYPRNEQFF. The DNA read from the CDR3 is TGTGCCAGCAGCTTGTACCCTCGGAATGAG. The V call is TRBV5-5, the J call TRBJ2-1; unclear D gene. The read ends 3 residues shy of where the CDR3 ends; the end is completed using the germline J gene. This CDR3 contains 13 residues. Trimming took off 1 base at V and 7 bases at J, with 9 bases between the two ends. Looked up from germline, CDR1 is SGHKS and CDR2 is YYEKEE (reference sequence).

The sequenced part of the CDR3 DNA is TGTGCCAGTAGTGCCACAGGGAGCTACGAG. It translates to CASSATGSYE. The CDR3 in full is CASSATGSYEQYF. V is TRBV19 and J is TRBJ2-7; TRBD1 is a possible D gene (6 bases). The read terminates 3 residues ahead of where the CDR3 ends, so the germline J gene completes it. V was shortened by 5 bases and J by 3 bases, with 11 bases between the two germline ends. Germline V gene sequence: CDR1 LNHDA, CDR2 SQIVND (reference sequence). The CDR3 sequence is 13 residues long.

Details on this clone: A junction boundary mismatches the germline segment, possibly from a read error. The CDR3 end lies 3 residues beyond the end of the read and is filled in from the germline J gene. V gene TRBV18 combines with J gene TRBJ2-3, with a weak D call TRBD1 (6 bases). The CDR3 spans 16 residues. From germline, CDR1 is KGHSH and CDR2 LQKENI. The covered CDR3 bases are TGTGCCAGCTCAACACCGTCAGGGGTTGGCACAGATACG. Residues: CASSTPSGVGTDT. The entire CDR3 reads CASSTPSGVGTDTQYF.

To note about this clone: The read falls 3 residues short of the CDR3 end, and the missing part is taken from the germline J gene. The rearrangement joins TRBV11-3 to TRBJ2-3, with D perhaps TRBD2 (5 bases). The CDR3 runs 13 residues. CDR1 and CDR2 from the germline V gene are SGHNT and YENEEA. V dropped 8 bases and J dropped 6 bases, with 15 bases sitting between them. CDR3 in amino acids: CASSDSVSDTQYF. CDR3 DNA, as far as it was read: TGTGCCAGCTCCGATAGCGTATCTGATACG.

With regard to this clone: The read halts 3 residues ahead of the CDR3 end, with the missing end drawn from the germline J gene. This sequence joins TRBV30 and TRBJ2-3, with 11 bases fitting TRBD2. Unmatched junction bases numbered 2, after V lost 0 bases and J lost 6 bases. The germline gives CDR1 GTSNPN, CDR2 SVGIG (reference sequence). This CDR3 is built from 14 residues. The CDR3 region is CAWSVLAGVDTQYF. CDR3 DNA (partial): TGTGCCTGGAGTGTACTAGCGGGAGTTGATACG.

Concerning this clone: The observed sequence ends 3 residues before the CDR3 terminus, with the missing tail filled in from the germline J gene. The chain joins TRBV30 to TRBJ1-1; D gene ambiguous. V was clipped by 0 bases and J by 1 base, with 6 bases between them. CDR1 and CDR2 from the germline V gene are GTSNPN and SVGIG (reference sequence). CDR3 size: 13 residues. CDR3 sequence: CAWSVLWNTEAFF. CDR3 bases read: TGTGCCTGGAGTGTACTTTGGAACACTGAA.

As concerns this clone: With the read ending 3 residues before the CDR3 end, the germline J gene is used to fill in that end. The genes are TRBV20-1 and TRBJ2-1; D gene ambiguous. CDR1 and CDR2 (germline): DFQATT, SNEGSKA (reference sequence). V shed 0 bases and J shed 1 base, with 13 bases lying between them. The CDR3 loop spans 16 amino acids. Incomplete CDR3 DNA: TGCAGTGCTAGAGATCAGGCCGTAAAATCCTACAATGAG. Its translation is CSARDQAVKSYNE. The whole CDR3 is CSARDQAVKSYNEQFF.

Points on this clone: With the read ending 3 residues before the CDR3 end, the germline J gene is used to fill in that end. The chain links TRBV2 to TRBJ2-1; D unclear. Germline CDR1 is SNHLY and CDR2 is FYNNEI. The CDR3 sequence is 13 residues long. V was shortened by 6 bases and J by 4 bases, with 10 bases between the two germline ends. The covered CDR3 bases are TGTGCCAGCAGCGATACAGAATACAATGAG. Its protein is CASSDTEYNE. The CDR3 reads in full as CASSDTEYNEQFF.

In the case of this clone: The read terminates 3 residues before the CDR3 end, so the remaining end is supplied by the germline J gene. This chain joins TRBV27 and TRBJ1-1, with D tentatively TRBD1 (5 bases). CDR3 length: 15 amino acids. Germline V gene lookup returns CDR1 MNHEY and CDR2 SMNVEV (reference sequence). V was pared by 6 bases and J by 3 bases, with 17 bases between. The chain's CDR3 is CASSLSARGYTEAFF. The part of the CDR3 DNA that was read is TGTGCCAGCAGCCTAAGTGCTAGGGGTTACACTGAA.